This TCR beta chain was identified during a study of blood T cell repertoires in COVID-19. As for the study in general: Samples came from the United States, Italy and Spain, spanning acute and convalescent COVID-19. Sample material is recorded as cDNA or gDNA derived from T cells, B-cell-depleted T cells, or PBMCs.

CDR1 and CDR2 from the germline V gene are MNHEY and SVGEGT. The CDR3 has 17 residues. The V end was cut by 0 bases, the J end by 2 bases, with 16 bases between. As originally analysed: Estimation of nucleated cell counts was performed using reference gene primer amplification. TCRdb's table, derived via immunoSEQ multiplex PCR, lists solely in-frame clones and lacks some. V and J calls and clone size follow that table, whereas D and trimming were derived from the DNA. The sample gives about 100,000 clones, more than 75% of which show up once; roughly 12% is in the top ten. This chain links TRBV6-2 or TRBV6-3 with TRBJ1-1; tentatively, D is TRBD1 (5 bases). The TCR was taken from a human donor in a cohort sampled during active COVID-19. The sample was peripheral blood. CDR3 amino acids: CASSYSSWGGFNTEAFF. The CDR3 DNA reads TGTGCCAGCAGTTACTCGAGCTGGGGGGGATTTAACACTGAAGCTTTCTTT.